Below are 14 T cell receptor beta chains sequenced from a single sample in a study of shared T cell receptors in the human thymus. Here immunoSEQ multiplex PCR was the method, and the copy in TCRdb shows in-frame clones only, minus some. Here the sample spans 700,000 to 750,000 clones, approximately 83% being singletons. This sample also belongs to another study, concerning human thymus T cells.

The sequencing input was thymocytes. The receptors here all came from a girl in the first two years of life with a congenital heart defect.

The chain employs TRBV10-3 and TRBJ1-2, with 10 bases fitting TRBD1. The V gene's germline CDR1 is ENHRY and CDR2 SYGVKD. The CDR3 has 14 amino acids. Losses at the gene ends were 8 bases for V and 7 bases for J; bases not matched to a gene: 10. CDR3 sequence reads: CAILGTGENSGYTF. The CDR3 bases are TGTGCCATCTTGGGGACAGGGGAAAATAGTGGCTACACCTTC.

The chain couples TRBV6-6 to TRBJ2-1; 8 nucleotides agree with TRBD2. Unmatched junction bases numbered 8, after V lost 0 bases and J lost 7 bases. Germline CDR1 is MNHNY and CDR2 is SVGAGI (reference sequence). The CDR3 spans 16 residues. CDR3 DNA sequence: TGTGCCAGCAGTTACTCTGACGGGGGGGCTCGAAATGAGCAGTTCTTC. The encoded protein is CASSYSDGGARNEQFF.

The chain employs TRBV5-4 and TRBJ2-1, with 7 bases lining up with TRBD2. V shed 1 base and J 2 bases; nucleotides not matched to a gene: 6. Germline lookup yields CDR1 SGHNT and CDR2 YYREEE (reference sequence). This CDR3 region has 16 residues. The CDR3 sequence is CASSLLRDYPYNEQFF. The CDR3 nucleotides read TGTGCCAGCAGCTTGCTCCGGGACTACCCCTACAATGAGCAGTTCTTC.

The chain has TRBV19 and TRBJ1-2; 9 nucleotides align to TRBD1. CDR1 is LNHDA and CDR2 is SQIVND in the germline V gene (reference sequence). V lost 10 bases to trimming and J lost 0 bases; unmatched junction nucleotides: 12. The CDR3 extends over 16 amino acids. The CDR3 region has the DNA TGTGCCACCGGGACAGGGCCCCACCGTGCTAACTATGGCTACACCTTC. This sequence encodes CATGTGPHRANYGYTF.

The V call is TRBV5-4, the J call TRBJ2-5; 14 bases fit TRBD2. The germline CDR1 and CDR2 sequences are SGHNT and YYREEE (reference sequence). The CDR3 runs to 18 residues. After removal of 4 bases from V and 5 bases from J, the junction contained 13 bases not matched to a gene. Written as DNA, the CDR3 is TGTGCCAGCAGCCCCACCCTCAGACTAGCGGGGGGGCTGGAGACCCAGTACTTC. It codes for CASSPTLRLAGGLETQYF.

The chain carries TRBV6-1 and TRBJ1-2; D remains ambiguous. V lost 8 bases to trimming and J lost 3 bases, with 16 bases between them. CDR3 length: 14 residues. Germline V gene lookup returns CDR1 MNHNS and CDR2 SASEGT. The CDR3 DNA reads as TGTGCCAGCCGCGTCCCCATTTATTACTATGGCTACACCTTC. Encoded protein: CASRVPIYYYGYTF.

The DNA of the CDR3 is TGTGCCAGCAGTTTTAGCGGGGGACCAGATACGCAGTATTTT. The encoded protein is CASSFSGGPDTQYF. This sequence joins TRBV9 and TRBJ2-3; 9 nucleotides match TRBD2. The V segment lost 5 bases and the J segment 4 bases; nucleotides outside the gene matches: 5. CDR3 length: 14 amino acids. The germline V gene has CDR1 SGDLS and CDR2 YYNGEE.

The chain joins TRBV25-1 to TRBJ1-2; D unclear. V was clipped by 2 bases and J by 1 base, with 11 bases between them. CDR3 length: 15 amino acids. Germline loops: CDR1 MGHDK, CDR2 SYGVNS. The CDR3 sequence: CASSEGDNDNYGYTF. CDR3 coding DNA: TGTGCCAGCAGTGAAGGTGACAACGATAACTATGGCTACACCTTC.

The V call is TRBV4-3, the J call TRBJ2-2; tentatively, D is TRBD2 (6 bases). V lost 0 bases, J lost 7 bases, and 21 bases lay in between. CDR3 size: 18 residues. Germline CDR1 reads LGHNA; CDR2 reads YSLEER. The CDR3 protein is CASSQDGTLGAPGGELFF. The CDR3 bases are TGCGCCAGCAGCCAAGATGGGACTTTGGGAGCCCCGGGCGGGGAGCTGTTTTTT.

The V call is TRBV9, the J call TRBJ1-1; maybe TRBD1 (5 bases). Trimming stripped 4 bases from V and 10 bases from J, with 17 bases between. In germline, CDR1 is SGDLS, CDR2 YYNGEE. The CDR3 totals 13 residues. Here the CDR3 reads CASSPRDSLPAFF. In nucleotides, the CDR3 is TGTGCCAGCAGCCCCCGAGACAGTCTTCCAGCTTTCTTT.

The chain joins TRBV2 to TRBJ2-1, with D possibly being TRBD2 (5 bases). In germline, CDR1 is SNHLY, CDR2 FYNNEI. The CDR3 length is 15 residues. The V end was cut by 7 bases, the J end by 10 bases, with 23 bases between. CDR3 protein: CASISRTSDCGEQFF. CDR3 nucleotide sequence: TGTGCCAGCATCTCACGGACTTCAGATTGTGGAGAGCAGTTCTTC.

The chain joins TRBV4-1 to TRBJ1-2; tentatively, D is TRBD1 (5 bases). Germline CDR1 MGHRA, CDR2 YSYEKL. V was clipped by 3 bases and J by 5 bases, with 19 bases between them. This CDR3 is 16 amino acids long. DNA of the CDR3: TGCGCCAGCAGCCAGGTAAAACGGCCCCCAGGGTATGGCTACACCTTC. Encoded protein: CASSQVKRPPGYGYTF.

The chain links TRBV4-1 to TRBJ2-1; 12 bases align to TRBD2. The CDR3 loop spans 17 amino acids. Trimming removed 3 bases from V and 5 bases from J; junction bases left unmatched: 8. The V gene's germline CDR1 is MGHRA and CDR2 YSYEKL. The CDR3 region is CASSQARLAGADNEQFF. The CDR3 DNA reads as TGCGCCAGCAGCCAGGCCAGACTAGCGGGGGCAGACAATGAGCAGTTCTTC.

This chain joins TRBV5-1 and TRBJ2-7, with D perhaps matching TRBD1 (5 bases). Germline CDR1 and CDR2: SGHRS and YFSETQ. V gave up 4 bases and J gave up 3 bases, with 20 bases separating them. CDR3 length: 16 amino acids. The CDR3 DNA sequence: TGCGCCAGCAGCGCGACAGACAGAGTACGCTTCTACGAGCAGTACTTC. It translates to CASSATDRVRFYEQYF. Based on the CDR3 plus reference TRBV5-1 and TRBJ2-7, the full variable domain is KAGVTQTPRYLIKTRGQQVTLSCSPISGHRSVSWYQQTPGQGLQFLFEYFSETQRNKGNFPGRFSGRQFSNSRSEMNVSTLELGDSALYLCASSATDRVRFYEQYFGPGTRLTVT.